This entry describes one T cell receptor (beta chain). Data came from immunoSEQ multiplex PCR; TCRdb stores just in-frame clones and leaves some out. The sample carries 2,500,000 or so clones, roughly 93% recorded once. Looked up from germline, CDR1 is MDHEN and CDR2 is SYDVKM. The CDR3 is 15 amino acids. V was cut by 2 bases and J by 2 bases, with 12 bases left in between. The data originate from a study of shared clonotypes between healthy human individuals. The chain uses TRBV28 and TRBJ1-2; TRBD1 is a possible D gene (5 bases). The source material was naive CD4+ T cells from PBMCs. Described subset: CD45RA+ positively selected. The receptor was derived from a man between 18 and 35 years old in good health. Some clones in this sample may be carry-over from other donors' samples. As DNA, the CDR3 is TGTGCCAGCAGTTTAGATCTCGAGGGGAACTATGGCTACACCTTC. Its protein product is CASSLDLEGNYGYTF.